These T cell receptor beta chains were read from a single sample in a study of blood T cells in healthy people across ages. Each CDR3 protein is one row after TCRdb ran MiXCR on the 5' RACE reads. The data hold 1.4 million or so distinct CDR3 sequences, with 35% to 45% observed a single time. The specimen was blood. The receptors derive from a woman aged 18-30 years in good health. The CDR3 runs from the conserved cysteine through the conserved F or W. Each record gives: J gene, V gene, CDR3 protein.

TRBJ2-7 | TRBV7-9 | CASSTVEGPGEQYF
TRBJ2-1 | TRBV19 | CASSITNNEQFF
TRBJ1-5 | TRBV20-1 | CSATTPKGGVNQPQHF
TRBJ2-1 | TRBV27 | CASSLPGHNYNEQFF
TRBJ2-3 | TRBV12-3/TRBV12-4 | CASSPRQVTDTQYF
TRBJ2-2 | TRBV20-1 | CSARPGLNTGELFF
TRBJ1-1 | TRBV10-3 | CAISETLGTGNTEAFF
TRBJ2-5 | TRBV27 | CASSCTSGSNYEQYF
TRBJ2-2 | TRBV7-6 | CASSEVGFYTGELFF
TRBJ2-1 | TRBV24-1 | CATSDPQGGVYNEQFF
TRBJ1-1 | TRBV29-1 | CSVVRRSSRTEAFF
TRBJ2-7 | TRBV7-2 | CASSSPPGQRLYEQYF
TRBJ1-1 | TRBV25-1 | CASSDPHRGGTEAFF
TRBJ1-2 | TRBV24-1 | CATSDPKTGSKGYTF
TRBJ1-1 | TRBV7-9 | CASSYRRGYTEAFF
TRBJ2-7 | TRBV4-1 | CASSLQMRAGYEQYF
TRBJ1-2 | TRBV12-3/TRBV12-4 | CASSLKGHYGYTF
TRBJ1-1 | TRBV6-1 | CASRKQGRGTEAFF
TRBJ2-1 | TRBV20-1 | CCARKLGGTYNEQFF
TRBJ2-7 | TRBV29-1 | CSVEGTGSLSYEQYF
TRBJ2-1 | TRBV5-6 | CASSPPGGFYNEQFF
TRBJ2-5 | TRBV12-3/TRBV12-4 | CASKTGVRETQYF
TRBJ2-1 | TRBV30 | CAWTPGQTYNEQFF
TRBJ1-2 | TRBV5-1 | CASSVTDSYGYTF
TRBJ1-5 | TRBV12-3/TRBV12-4 | CASTLGLGNQPQHF
TRBJ2-1 | TRBV5-1 | CASSPQSSYNEQFF
TRBJ1-5 | TRBV10-3 | CAISSDRVDQPQHF
TRBJ1-2 | TRBV27 | CASSLSPGVRYGYTF
TRBJ1-2 | TRBV28 | CASSFLGVNYGYTF
NA | TRBV7-8 | CASSLALDRAYEQYF
TRBJ1-1 | TRBV20-1 | CSARPFDRGTEAFF
TRBJ2-2 | TRBV6-2/TRBV6-3 | CASSYSLSGELFF
TRBJ2-1 | TRBV4-1 | CASSAGLAGLAKTYNEQFF
TRBJ1-2 | TRBV2 | CASSEVFGYTF
TRBJ1-4 | TRBV6-6 | CASSRQGMFEKLFF
TRBJ1-2 | TRBV7-9 | CASSSGQAFGYGYTF
TRBJ1-2 | TRBV20-1 | CSASGRIPYGYTF
TRBJ2-1 | TRBV5-4 | CASSAEPAGLYYNEQFF
TRBJ2-3 | TRBV7-2 | CASLYGGWGDTQYF
TRBJ1-2 | TRBV6-5 | CASRIQGSNYGYTF
TRBJ1-3 | TRBV2 | CASSLGGASGNTIYF
TRBJ2-1 | TRBV19 | CASANTGGNEQFF